Below are 20 T cell receptor beta chains sequenced from a single sample in a study of a mutant IDH1 vaccine in newly diagnosed glioma (dated by TCRdb to the early 2020s). No antigen has been assigned to these receptors. Interpreted using the paper, the time point label stands for: week 5, during vaccination. Each vaccine dose was 300 ug of a 20-mer mutant IDH1 peptide in Montanide, given subcutaneously with topical imiquimod. Libraries were prepared through the immunoSEQ multiplex PCR assay. TCRdb limited this immuneACCESS table to in-frame rearrangements with V and J called. A share of clones is missing; checked studies link under half to unresolved V genes, and the rest is unexplained. Here the sample has tens of thousands of clones; 80% to 90% occur a single time. The ten most abundant clones make up 1.5% to 2% of the sample. This specimen consisted of PBMCs, obtained from a glioma patient whose treatment included an IDH1 peptide vaccine. The receptors stem from a man aged 35 to 55 with glioma.

This clone was observed a handful of times. The chain uses TRBV25-1 and TRBJ2-1, with 9 bases fitting TRBD1. CDR1 and CDR2 from the germline V gene are MGHDK and SYGVNS. With 3 bases clipped from V and 4 bases from J, the junction kept 4 bases outside the gene matches. The CDR3 totals 15 residues. The CDR3 coding sequence is TGTGCCAGCAGTGACCCCGGGACAGGGTACAATGAGCAGTTCTTC. Encoded protein: CASSDPGTGYNEQFF.

The CDR3 reads CASSSQPGANVLTF. Written as DNA, the CDR3 is TGTGCCAGCAGCTCACAGCCTGGGGCCAACGTCCTGACTTTC. The chain recombines TRBV7-3 with TRBJ2-6; D call uncertain. The length of the CDR3 is 14 residues. CDR1 is SGHTA, CDR2 FQGTGA, per germline. Between the trimmed V and J ends, which lost 4 bases and 2 bases, there was a span of 6 bases.

The chain is built from TRBV19 and TRBJ2-7; 10 bases align to TRBD1. The CDR3 covers 14 residues. The J segment lost 2 bases and the V segment lost 6 bases, leaving 4 bases of the junction unmatched. From germline, CDR1 is LNHDA and CDR2 SQIVND (reference sequence). The CDR3 nucleotides are TGTGCCAGTAGCCGGACAGGGGGAGCCTACGAGCAGTACTTC. Translating it yields CASSRTGGAYEQYF.

The chain recombines TRBV18 with TRBJ2-7, with a tentative D call TRBD2 (6 bases). Germline CDR1 reads KGHSH; CDR2 reads LQKENI. This CDR3 spans 15 amino acids. Trimming removed 3 bases from V and 5 bases from J, with 17 bases in between. DNA for the CDR3: TGTGCCAGCTCACCTTTTAGCGTACGGGGGAACGAGCAGTACTTC. It is translated as CASSPFSVRGNEQYF.

The chain combines TRBV7-2 with TRBJ2-2; D remains ambiguous. Germline V gene data show CDR1 as SGHTA and CDR2 as FQGNSA. The CDR3 covers 14 residues. V dropped 2 bases and J dropped 5 bases, with 9 bases sitting between them. Here the CDR3 reads CASSLTWQTGELFF. DNA of the CDR3: TGTGCCAGCAGCTTAACATGGCAGACCGGGGAGCTGTTTTTT.

A few counts support this clone. The rearrangement uses TRBV7-9 and TRBJ2-5; no reliable D call. V lost 5 bases, J lost 5 bases, and 21 bases lay in between. The CDR3 totals 16 residues. Looked up from germline, CDR1 is SEHNR and CDR2 is FQNEAQ (reference sequence). CDR3 in amino acids: CASSPAGIGNVETQYF. The DNA of the CDR3 is TGTGCCAGCAGCCCAGCAGGTATAGGGAATGTGGAGACCCAGTACTTC.

The genes are TRBV18 and TRBJ2-7; D is unresolved. The germline CDR1 and CDR2 sequences are KGHSH and LQKENI. This CDR3 comprises 12 residues. V gave up 1 base and J gave up 6 bases, with 7 bases separating them. The CDR3 DNA follows: TGTGCCAGCTCACCACAGGGTTCCGAGCAGTACTTC. Translating it yields CASSPQGSEQYF.

The chain carries TRBV7-8 and TRBJ2-7, with D perhaps given as TRBD1 or TRBD2 (6 bases each). The ends were cut back, 5 bases at V and 0 bases at J, with 14 bases in the middle. There are 15 residues in the CDR3. Germline V CDR1 and CDR2: SGHVS, FQNEAQ. CDR3 sequence reads: CASSPRRDTSYEQYF. The DNA of the CDR3 is TGTGCCAGCAGCCCCAGGAGGGACACCTCCTACGAGCAGTACTTC.

The chain employs TRBV7-3 and TRBJ1-1; 9 positions match TRBD1. With V trimmed by 5 bases and J by 1 base, 8 bases remained unmatched. Germline V gene data show CDR1 as SGHTA and CDR2 as FQGTGA. The CDR3 sequence is 16 residues long. CDR3 nucleotide sequence: TGTGCCAGCAGCCCGACGCGGGACAGGGCGAACACTGAAGCTTTCTTT. As protein: CASSPTRDRANTEAFF. Combining the CDR3 with reference TRBV7-3 and TRBJ1-1 gives the whole variable domain GAGVSQTPSNKVTEKGKYVELRCDPISGHTALYWYRQSLGQGPEFLIYFQGTGAADDSGLPNDRFFAVRPEGSVSTLKIQRTERGDSAVYLCASSPTRDRANTEAFFGQGTRLTVV.

The V and J genes are TRBV13 and TRBJ2-2, with TRBD2 matching 9 bases. From germline, CDR1 is PRHDT and CDR2 FYEKMQ (reference sequence). The V segment lost 2 bases and the J segment 4 bases; nucleotides outside the gene matches: 5. This CDR3 has 16 amino acids. CDR3 nucleotide sequence: TGTGCCAGCAGCTTACGGCGGGAGGGAGGCACCGGGGAGCTGTTTTTT. Protein sequence: CASSLRREGGTGELFF.

The chain employs TRBV5-6 and TRBJ2-1; tentatively, D is TRBD1 or TRBD2 (5 bases each). CDR3 length: 17 amino acids. Between the trimmed V and J ends, which lost 6 bases and 12 bases, there was a span of 31 bases. In germline, CDR1 is SGHDT, CDR2 YYEEEE. Here the CDR3 reads CASTNMRSGLGTERQFF. As DNA, the CDR3 is TGTGCCAGCACCAATATGCGTTCCGGACTTGGGACGGAGCGGCAGTTCTTC. Combining the CDR3 with reference TRBV5-6 and TRBJ2-1 gives the whole variable domain DAGVTQSPTHLIKTRGQQVTLRCSPKSGHDTVSWYQQALGQGPQFIFQYYEEEERQRGNFPDRFSGHQFPNYSSELNVNALLLGDSALYLCASTNMRSGLGTERQFFGPGTRLTVL.

V is TRBV30 and J is TRBJ1-3; D is uncertain. Trimming stripped 1 base from V and 0 bases from J, with 10 bases between. Per the germline V gene, CDR1 is GTSNPN and CDR2 is SVGIG (reference sequence). This CDR3 comprises 15 residues. The CDR3 DNA is TGTGCCTGGAGTGCCTCCCCGATCTCTGGAAACACCATATATTTT. Protein sequence: CAWSASPISGNTIYF.

This rearrangement joins TRBV29-1 to TRBJ2-1, with TRBD2 matching 10 bases. The CDR3 is made up of 16 amino acids. The germline CDR1 and CDR2 sequences are SQVTM and ANQGSEA. Trimming removed 3 bases from V and 2 bases from J; junction bases left unmatched: 7. The chain's CDR3 is CSVDRGLAFTYNEQFF. As DNA, the CDR3 is TGCAGCGTTGACCGGGGACTAGCGTTCACCTACAATGAGCAGTTCTTC.

The CDR3: CASSRGSSYEQYF. The CDR3 coding sequence is TGCGCCAGCAGCCGAGGCAGCTCCTACGAGCAGTACTTC. The chain has TRBV4-3 and TRBJ2-7; D is unclear. Trimming took 4 bases from V and 0 from J, leaving 7 bases between them. Germline V lookup: CDR1 LGHNA, CDR2 YSLEER. The CDR3 totals 13 residues.

The chain links TRBV6-4 to TRBJ1-5; D remains unclear. Trimming left V 0 bases short and J 4 bases short, with 16 bases between. This CDR3 has 17 amino acids. Germline V gene lookup returns CDR1 MRHNA and CDR2 SNTAGT. The chain's CDR3 is CASSDSRRQPSNQPQHF. Here the CDR3 DNA reads TGTGCCAGCAGTGACTCGCGCAGGCAGCCTAGTAATCAGCCCCAGCATTTT.

The chain carries TRBV5-1 and TRBJ2-2; D uncertain. The germline V and J ends were trimmed by 0 bases and 2 bases, with 8 bases remaining between them. CDR3 length: 15 residues. Germline assignment: CDR1 SGHRS and CDR2 YFSETQ. Here the CDR3 reads CASSLALTNTGELFF. The CDR3 DNA follows: TGCGCCAGCAGCTTGGCCCTTACAAACACCGGGGAGCTGTTTTTT.

DNA for the CDR3: TGTGCCAGCAGCCCCCTCGCCTCGCGGGCTTACCAAGAGACCCAGTACTTC. This sequence encodes CASSPLASRAYQETQYF. The V and J genes are TRBV7-9 and TRBJ2-5; tentatively, D is TRBD2 (5 bases). The ends were cut back, 5 bases at V and 0 bases at J, with 19 bases in the middle. Germline V gives CDR1 SEHNR, CDR2 FQNEAQ (reference sequence). CDR3 length: 17 amino acids. The entire variable domain, with the rest obtained from reference TRBV7-9 and TRBJ2-5, is as follows: DTGVSQNPRHKITKRGQNVTFRCDPISEHNRLYWYRQTLGQGPEFLTYFQNEAQLEKSRLLSDRFSAERPKGSFSTLEIQRTEQGDSAMYLCASSPLASRAYQETQYFGPGTRLLVL.

This clone has more than one count but fewer than ten. V usage is TRBV5-1 and J usage is TRBJ2-7, with TRBD2 matching over 14 bases. CDR3 size: 15 residues. V dropped 4 bases and J dropped 6; count of bases not matched to a gene: 6. Germline values: CDR1 SGHRS, CDR2 YFSETQ. DNA for the CDR3: TGCGCCAGCAGCCTCGGGACTAGCGGGAGCCTCGAGCAGTACTTC. Amino acid sequence: CASSLGTSGSLEQYF.

The chain has TRBV27 and TRBJ2-7; perhaps TRBD1 as D (5 bases). CDR1 is MNHEY and CDR2 is SMNVEV in the germline V gene (reference sequence). Between the trimmed V and J ends, which lost 2 bases and 5 bases, there was a span of 10 bases. This CDR3 is 13 amino acids long. Here the CDR3 DNA reads TGTGCCAGCAGTTTAAGCAGGGTCCACGAGCAGTACTTC. This translates into CASSLSRVHEQYF.

The rearrangement links TRBV19 to TRBJ2-7; D is unresolved. Per germline, CDR1 LNHDA and CDR2 SQIVND (reference sequence). V lost 4 bases, J lost 5 bases, and 15 bases lay in between. This CDR3 has 14 residues. The CDR3: CASSRSRTAHEQYF. DNA for the CDR3: TGTGCCAGTAGTAGAAGCAGGACGGCCCACGAGCAGTACTTC.